This is a list of T cell receptor beta chains from one sample in a study of T-cell reconstitution after alpha-beta-depleted transplantation in children. TCRdb independently ran MiXCR on the PCR reads; one entry per CDR3 protein. The sample lists 490,000 or so distinct CDR3 sequences, about an eighth occurring once. The source material was PBMCs from the stem cell graft donor, sampled from the stem cell graft. The receptors originated from a human donor who donated a stem cell graft to a child with combined immunodeficiency. Each CDR3 is given with its conserved first and last residue. A D gene is named only where the DNA matches it firmly. The size of a clone is reported for some rows only, either as once, few or many, or as a class for expanded clones.

V gene: TRBV19
J gene: TRBJ2-7
D gene: TRBD1
clone size: few
CDR3 length: 14
CDR3 protein: CASSREDRAYEQYF
CDR3 DNA: TGTGCCAGTAGCAGAGAGGACAGGGCCTACGAGCAGTACTTC

V gene: TRBV7-8
J gene: TRBJ2-5
D gene: TRBD2
clone size: few
CDR3 length: 17
CDR3 protein: CASSPLGLAGRGETQYF
CDR3 DNA: TGTGCCAGCAGCCCCTTGGGGCTAGCGGGCCGTGGGGAGACCCAGTACTTC

V gene: TRBV27
J gene: TRBJ1-5
D gene: NA
clone size: NA
CDR3 length: 13
CDR3 protein: CASRTGGGQPQHF
CDR3 DNA: TGTGCCAGCAGGACAGGCGGGGGTCAGCCCCAGCATTTT

V gene: TRBV27
J gene: TRBJ2-7
D gene: TRBD1
clone size: many
CDR3 length: 14
CDR3 protein: CASSTGTGSYEQYF
CDR3 DNA: TGTGCCAGCAGTACCGGGACAGGGTCCTACGAGCAGTACTTC

V gene: TRBV21-1
J gene: TRBJ2-5
D gene: NA
clone size: NA
CDR3 length: 17
CDR3 protein: CASSKGEPGDPWETQYF
CDR3 DNA: TGTGCCAGCAGCAAAGGGGAGCCCGGGGATCCCTGGGAGACCCAGTACTTC

V gene: TRBV28
J gene: TRBJ2-3
D gene: TRBD2
clone size: few
CDR3 length: 16
CDR3 protein: CASRPRLALSTDTQYF
CDR3 DNA: TGTGCCAGCAGACCTAGACTAGCGTTGAGCACAGATACGCAGTATTTT

V gene: TRBV24-1
J gene: TRBJ2-7
D gene: NA
clone size: few
CDR3 length: 14
CDR3 protein: CATHAVQPTYEQYF
CDR3 DNA: TGTGCCACCCATGCGGTACAGCCGACCTACGAGCAGTACTTC

V gene: TRBV28
J gene: TRBJ2-1
D gene: TRBD1
clone size: NA
CDR3 length: 16
CDR3 protein: CASSPLDRGMDNEQFF
CDR3 DNA: TGTGCCAGCAGCCCCCTCGACAGGGGGATGGACAATGAGCAGTTCTTC

V gene: TRBV6-1
J gene: TRBJ2-3
D gene: TRBD2
clone size: NA
CDR3 length: 20
CDR3 protein: CASSEQPAGRQRGEADTQYF
CDR3 DNA: TGTGCCAGCAGTGAACAACCCGCAGGAAGGCAGCGGGGGGAGGCAGATACGCAGTATTTT

V gene: TRBV12-3/TRBV12-4
J gene: TRBJ2-1
D gene: TRBD2
clone size: NA
CDR3 length: 17
CDR3 protein: CASRPLAGGLSSNEQFF
CDR3 DNA: TGTGCCAGCAGACCATTAGCGGGAGGGCTCTCCTCTAATGAGCAGTTCTTC

V gene: TRBV6-1
J gene: TRBJ2-5
D gene: TRBD2
clone size: many
CDR3 length: 15
CDR3 protein: CASSVGTSGAETQYF
CDR3 DNA: TGTGCCAGCAGTGTGGGGACTAGCGGGGCAGAGACCCAGTACTTC

V gene: TRBV4-3
J gene: TRBJ2-3
D gene: NA
clone size: NA
CDR3 length: 15
CDR3 protein: CASSQIRTSTDTQYF
CDR3 DNA: TGCGCCAGCAGCCAAATACGTACTAGCACAGATACGCAGTATTTT

V gene: TRBV5-1
J gene: TRBJ2-1
D gene: TRBD1
clone size: NA
CDR3 length: 15
CDR3 protein: CASSQGQAGQGEQFF
CDR3 DNA: TGCGCCAGCAGCCAGGGACAGGCGGGGCAAGGTGAGCAGTTCTTC

V gene: TRBV7-9
J gene: TRBJ1-1
D gene: TRBD1
clone size: many
CDR3 length: 14
CDR3 protein: CASRTDRVNTEAFF
CDR3 DNA: TGTGCCAGCAGGACTGACAGGGTGAACACTGAAGCTTTCTTT

V gene: TRBV12-3/TRBV12-4
J gene: TRBJ2-7
D gene: NA
clone size: NA
CDR3 length: 14
CDR3 protein: CASTLSGSSAEQYF
CDR3 DNA: TGTGCCAGCACCTTGTCCGGTAGTTCAGCCGAGCAGTACTTC

V gene: TRBV12-3/TRBV12-4
J gene: TRBJ2-1
D gene: TRBD1
clone size: many
CDR3 length: 15
CDR3 protein: CASSIWTGRANEQFF
CDR3 DNA: TGTGCCAGCAGTATCTGGACAGGCCGGGCCAATGAGCAGTTCTTC

V gene: TRBV7-2
J gene: TRBJ2-5
D gene: NA
clone size: few
CDR3 length: 13
CDR3 protein: CASSRTFKETQYF
CDR3 DNA: TGTGCCAGCAGCAGGACATTCAAAGAGACCCAGTACTTC

V gene: TRBV4-1
J gene: TRBJ2-1
D gene: TRBD2
clone size: few
CDR3 length: 15
CDR3 protein: CASSQVGGGINEQFF
CDR3 DNA: TGCGCCAGCAGCCAAGTGGGGGGAGGGATAAATGAGCAGTTCTTC

V gene: TRBV29-1
J gene: TRBJ2-2
D gene: TRBD2
clone size: few
CDR3 length: 16
CDR3 protein: CSVAFLLAANTGELFF
CDR3 DNA: TGCAGCGTTGCGTTCCTCCTAGCGGCGAACACCGGGGAGCTGTTTTTT

V gene: TRBV9
J gene: TRBJ2-3
D gene: TRBD1
clone size: few
CDR3 length: 15
CDR3 protein: CASSPQGAISDTQYF
CDR3 DNA: TGTGCCAGCAGCCCACAGGGGGCGATCTCGGATACGCAGTATTTT

V gene: TRBV29-1
J gene: TRBJ2-1
D gene: NA
clone size: few
CDR3 length: 15
CDR3 protein: CSTLRGDPRWNEQFF
CDR3 DNA: TGCAGCACCTTGAGGGGGGACCCGCGGTGGAATGAGCAGTTCTTC

V gene: TRBV4-3
J gene: TRBJ2-2
D gene: TRBD2
clone size: many
CDR3 length: 18
CDR3 protein: CASSQSPLAGGGTGELFF
CDR3 DNA: TGCGCCAGCAGCCAATCTCCACTAGCGGGAGGTGGGACCGGGGAGCTGTTTTTT

V gene: TRBV7-8
J gene: TRBJ1-2
D gene: TRBD1
clone size: few
CDR3 length: 15
CDR3 protein: CASSLWVTGDYGYTF
CDR3 DNA: TGTGCCAGCAGCTTATGGGTCACAGGGGACTATGGCTACACCTTC

V gene: TRBV20-1
J gene: TRBJ1-2
D gene: NA
clone size: few
CDR3 length: 13
CDR3 protein: CSAISTGPYGYTF
CDR3 DNA: TGCAGTGCTATATCAACAGGGCCCTATGGCTACACCTTC

V gene: TRBV15
J gene: TRBJ2-5
D gene: NA
clone size: few
CDR3 length: 15
CDR3 protein: CATSRALAGRETQYF
CDR3 DNA: TGTGCCACCAGCAGAGCTTTGGCAGGGAGAGAGACCCAGTACTTC

V gene: TRBV7-8
J gene: TRBJ2-7
D gene: TRBD1
clone size: few
CDR3 length: 15
CDR3 protein: CASSSDRGLSGEQYF
CDR3 DNA: TGTGCCAGCAGCTCGGACAGGGGGCTATCAGGGGAGCAGTACTTC

V gene: TRBV11-1
J gene: TRBJ1-2
D gene: NA
clone size: few
CDR3 length: 14
CDR3 protein: CASSFSSQIYGYTF
CDR3 DNA: TGTGCCAGCAGCTTTTCGAGTCAGATCTATGGCTACACCTTC

V gene: TRBV7-2
J gene: TRBJ2-3
D gene: NA
clone size: NA
CDR3 length: 16
CDR3 protein: CASSLRPGTSTDTQYF
CDR3 DNA: TGTGCCAGCAGCCTCAGACCGGGAACTAGCACAGATACGCAGTATTTT

V gene: TRBV27
J gene: TRBJ2-7
D gene: NA
clone size: NA
CDR3 length: 15
CDR3 protein: CASSLGVGHAYEQYF
CDR3 DNA: TGTGCCAGCAGTTTAGGGGTGGGTCACGCCTACGAGCAGTACTTC

V gene: TRBV5-1
J gene: TRBJ2-2
D gene: TRBD2
clone size: many
CDR3 length: 16
CDR3 protein: CASSRVTSGNTGELFF
CDR3 DNA: TGCGCCAGCAGCCGCGTGACTAGCGGGAACACCGGGGAGCTGTTTTTT

V gene: TRBV4-2
J gene: TRBJ1-5
D gene: TRBD1
clone size: NA
CDR3 length: 14
CDR3 protein: CASSHGTVNQPQHF
CDR3 DNA: TGTGCAAGCAGCCATGGGACAGTTAATCAGCCCCAGCATTTT

V gene: TRBV9
J gene: TRBJ2-1
D gene: NA
clone size: few
CDR3 length: 14
CDR3 protein: CASSVAGVYNEQFF
CDR3 DNA: TGTGCCAGCAGCGTAGCGGGGGTATACAATGAGCAGTTCTTC

V gene: TRBV6-1
J gene: TRBJ2-2
D gene: TRBD2
clone size: NA
CDR3 length: 16
CDR3 protein: CASSSRAGIDTGELFF
CDR3 DNA: TGTGCCAGCAGCTCCCGAGCGGGGATTGACACCGGGGAGCTGTTTTTT

V gene: TRBV6-6
J gene: TRBJ2-7
D gene: NA
clone size: few
CDR3 length: 13
CDR3 protein: CASKDTSSYEQYF
CDR3 DNA: TGTGCCAGCAAAGACACCAGCTCCTACGAGCAGTACTTC

V gene: TRBV12-3/TRBV12-4
J gene: TRBJ2-5
D gene: TRBD1
clone size: many
CDR3 length: 13
CDR3 protein: CASSPTGEETQYF
CDR3 DNA: TGTGCCAGCAGTCCAACAGGGGAAGAGACCCAGTACTTC

V gene: TRBV27
J gene: TRBJ2-1
D gene: NA
clone size: few
CDR3 length: 14
CDR3 protein: CASSLYLSAGEQFF
CDR3 DNA: TGTGCCAGCAGTTTATATCTGAGTGCGGGTGAGCAGTTCTTC

V gene: TRBV5-1
J gene: TRBJ2-5
D gene: NA
clone size: many
CDR3 length: 15
CDR3 protein: CASNPIGDSGETQYF
CDR3 DNA: TGCGCCAGCAACCCAATCGGGGACTCTGGGGAGACCCAGTACTTC

V gene: TRBV20-1
J gene: TRBJ2-7
D gene: TRBD1
clone size: few
CDR3 length: 13
CDR3 protein: CSPLQGVSYEQYF
CDR3 DNA: TGCAGTCCCCTTCAGGGGGTCTCCTACGAGCAGTACTTC

V gene: TRBV15
J gene: TRBJ2-1
D gene: TRBD2
clone size: NA
CDR3 length: 16
CDR3 protein: CATSRPSGGLYNEQFF
CDR3 DNA: TGTGCCACCAGCAGACCTAGCGGGGGGCTATACAATGAGCAGTTCTTC

V gene: TRBV27
J gene: TRBJ2-1
D gene: TRBD1
clone size: many
CDR3 length: 11
CDR3 protein: CASSSGTGEFF
CDR3 DNA: TGTGCCAGCAGTTCAGGGACAGGGGAGTTCTTC

V gene: TRBV20-1
J gene: TRBJ1-4
D gene: TRBD1
clone size: NA
CDR3 length: 13
CDR3 protein: CSAPGTGSEKLFF
CDR3 DNA: TGCAGTGCACCTGGGACAGGGAGTGAAAAACTGTTTTTT

V gene: TRBV6-2/TRBV6-3
J gene: TRBJ1-1
D gene: TRBD1
clone size: NA
CDR3 length: 15
CDR3 protein: CASSWDRGMNTEAFF
CDR3 DNA: TGTGCCAGCAGCTGGGACAGGGGGATGAACACTGAAGCTTTCTTT

V gene: TRBV6-2/TRBV6-3
J gene: TRBJ2-5
D gene: NA
clone size: few
CDR3 length: 13
CDR3 protein: CASNPGLQETQYF
CDR3 DNA: TGTGCCAGCAACCCGGGGCTGCAAGAGACCCAGTACTTC

V gene: TRBV4-3
J gene: TRBJ2-2
D gene: TRBD1
clone size: many
CDR3 length: 15
CDR3 protein: CASSQVHRGTGELFF
CDR3 DNA: TGCGCCAGCAGCCAAGTCCACAGGGGTACCGGGGAGCTGTTTTTT

V gene: TRBV19
J gene: TRBJ1-5
D gene: TRBD1
clone size: few
CDR3 length: 15
CDR3 protein: CASSIGQGRNQPQHF
CDR3 DNA: TGTGCCAGTAGTATTGGACAGGGTAGGAATCAGCCCCAGCATTTT